This T cell receptor beta chain is drawn from a study of T cell responses to AZD1222 COVID-19 vaccine. With 4 bases clipped from V and 4 bases from J, the junction kept 9 bases outside the gene matches. The CDR3 is 17 amino acids. From germline, CDR1 is LNHNV and CDR2 YYDKDF (reference sequence). On this clone itself: Its cognate antigen is unknown.

Study results and caveats: White British people made up most donors, females outnumbered males, and clonal diversity was possibly underestimated.

Assay: immunoSEQ multiplex PCR; the TCRdb copy retains only in-frame clones and omits some. The sample holds 250,000 or so clones, over 85% seen once. The chain links TRBV15 to TRBJ1-6; 8 nucleotides line up with TRBD1. This TCR was sampled from an adult in good health. The material sequenced was peripheral blood, taken on day 0 of AZD1222 vaccination. The CDR3, as DNA: TGTGCCACCAGCACTCCGAGGACAGGGTCATATAATTCACCCCTCCACTTT. It codes for CATSTPRTGSYNSPLHF.